The 30 T cell receptor beta chains below come from one sample, sequenced in a study of cytomegalovirus exposure and HLA in healthy donors. The PCR contained 60 Vbeta and 13 Jbeta primers. Generated by immunoSEQ multiplex PCR, the TCRdb table keeps only in-frame clones and is missing some. Of 160,000 or so clones detected, about three quarters appear once; the ten largest clones hold roughly 6%. Material for sequencing was PBMCs. The receptors here all came from a man aged 40-49 years in good health and CMV-seropositive.

V and J are TRBV7-2 and TRBJ2-5; 9 bases map to TRBD2. This CDR3 spans 15 amino acids. The V gene end was trimmed by 5 bases and the J gene end by 4 bases; junction bases not matched to a gene: 8. CDR1 is SGHTA and CDR2 is FQGNSA in the germline V gene. The CDR3 protein is CASSGRGGRGETQYF. CDR3 sequence (DNA): TGTGCCAGCAGCGGTCGGGGCGGGAGGGGAGAGACCCAGTACTTC.

This chain uses TRBV27 with TRBJ2-1; the D is unclear. V shed 2 bases and J shed 5 bases, with 7 bases lying between them. Germline V CDR1 and CDR2: MNHEY, SMNVEV (reference sequence). This CDR3 is 13 amino acids long. The CDR3 DNA reads TGTGCCAGCAGTTTAAGAGTGAACAATGAGCAGTTCTTC. This sequence encodes CASSLRVNNEQFF.

The CDR3 nucleotides read TGTGCCAGTGCTAGCGGGATTTACTACAATGAGCAGTTCTTC. This encodes CASASGIYYNEQFF. The chain employs TRBV19 and TRBJ2-1, with 9 bases lining up with TRBD2. The CDR3 covers 14 residues. With 8 bases clipped from V and 3 bases from J, the junction kept 5 bases outside the gene matches. Germline V gene data show CDR1 as LNHDA and CDR2 as SQIVND (reference sequence).

The V gene is TRBV19, the J gene TRBJ2-7; 16 bases align to TRBD2. The CDR3 runs to 16 residues. Germline CDR1 reads LNHDA; CDR2 reads SQIVND (reference sequence). The V segment lost 7 bases and the J segment 0 bases; nucleotides outside the gene matches: 3. Here the CDR3 reads CASTGTSGRASYEQYF. The DNA for the CDR3 is TGTGCCAGTACCGGGACTAGCGGGAGGGCCTCCTACGAGCAGTACTTC. Supplemented by reference TRBV19 and TRBJ2-7, the full variable domain reads DGGITQSPKYLFRKEGQNVTLSCEQNLNHDAMYWYRQDPGQGLRLIYYSQIVNDFQKGDIAEGYSVSREKKESFPLTVTSAQKNPTAFYLCASTGTSGRASYEQYFGPGTRLTVT.

Remarks on this clone: It is likely a read error, because the conserved phenylalanine at the end of the CDR3 is missing. The rearrangement joins TRBV10-1 to TRBJ1-2, with a tentative D call TRBD1 (5 bases). V was cut by 3 bases and J by 6 bases, with 17 bases left in between. Looked up from germline, CDR1 is WNHNN and CDR2 is SYGVQD (reference sequence). The CDR3 spans 15 residues. As DNA, the CDR3 is TGCGCCAGCAGTGAATCCGGGACTGAGGCCCATGGCTACACCCTC. The encoded protein is CASSESGTEAHGYTL.

The chain has TRBV7-6 and TRBJ2-4; TRBD2 might be the D (6 bases). V was pared by 3 bases and J by 9 bases, with 15 bases between. Germline V CDR1 and CDR2: SGHVS, FNYEAQ. This CDR3 has 14 residues. The CDR3 sequence: CASSFESAGGIQYF. DNA of the CDR3: TGTGCCAGCAGCTTTGAGTCCGCCGGGGGCATTCAGTACTTC. The whole variable domain, filled in from reference TRBV7-6 and TRBJ2-4, reads GAGVSQSPRYKVTKRGQDVALRCDPISGHVSLYWYRQALGQGPEFLTYFNYEAQQDKSGLPNDRFSAERPEGSISTLTIQRTEQRDSAMYRCASSFESAGGIQYFGAGTRLSVL.

This clone occurred once. The J gene is TRBJ1-3, the V gene TRBV10-3, with D possibly TRBD1 on 5 matching bases. The CDR3 contains 17 residues. Germline V CDR1 and CDR2: ENHRY, SYGVKD. Trimming removed 2 bases at V and 4 bases at J, with 18 bases between. The CDR3: CAISEPQGRFGGNTIYF. In DNA form, the CDR3 reads TGTGCCATCAGTGAGCCTCAGGGTCGGTTTGGAGGAAACACCATATATTTT.

This chain connects TRBV5-1 to TRBJ2-5; 7 bases agree with TRBD2. Per germline, CDR1 SGHRS and CDR2 YFSETQ. The CDR3 covers 15 residues. With V trimmed by 0 bases and J by 3 bases, 5 bases remained unmatched. Here the CDR3 reads CASSLAGGREETQYF. The CDR3 DNA reads TGCGCCAGCAGCTTGGCGGGAGGAAGGGAAGAGACCCAGTACTTC.

The V call is TRBV5-1, the J call TRBJ1-4, with D unclear. CDR3 length equals 15 residues. With 3 bases removed from V and 0 bases from J, the gap between germline ends came to 9 bases. CDR1 SGHRS and CDR2 YFSETQ come from the germline V gene. The CDR3 sequence: CASSSEGATNEKLFF. CDR3 nucleotides: TGCGCCAGCAGCTCCGAGGGTGCAACTAATGAAAAACTGTTTTTT.

This clone has only a few counts. The CDR3 DNA follows: TGCAGCGTTGAAGATCGGGACTTCAACTATGGCTACACCTTC. Protein product: CSVEDRDFNYGYTF. V usage is TRBV29-1 and J usage is TRBJ1-2; a weak D match, TRBD1 (5 bases). CDR3 size: 14 residues. The V gene lost 0 bases and the J gene lost 2 bases, with 10 bases spanning the gap. Germline V CDR1 and CDR2: SQVTM, ANQGSEA.

The V call is TRBV12-5, the J call TRBJ2-3; 8 nucleotides line up with TRBD2. Germline V gives CDR1 LGHNT, CDR2 FRNRAP. Trimming removed 5 bases from V and 2 bases from J; junction bases left unmatched: 6. The CDR3 is 15 residues long. The CDR3 loop is CASGPEAGATDTQYF. CDR3 DNA sequence: TGTGCTAGTGGTCCCGAAGCGGGAGCCACAGATACGCAGTATTTT.

J is TRBJ2-1 and V is TRBV5-1, with 8 bases that match TRBD2. Germline V gene sequence: CDR1 SGHRS, CDR2 YFSETQ. J was trimmed by 6 bases and V by 0 bases; bases with no gene match: 2. This CDR3 spans 14 amino acids. CDR3 in amino acids: CASSLGAGGNEQFF. The CDR3 DNA sequence: TGCGCCAGCAGCTTGGGTGCGGGAGGCAATGAGCAGTTCTTC.

Turning to this clone: A read error may account for a junction end that differs from germline. This rearrangement joins TRBV9 to TRBJ2-6, with 9 positions matching TRBD1. The CDR3 has 17 amino acids. CDR1 and CDR2 (germline): SGDLS, YYNGEE. This chain's CDR3 is CASSDPRTGAGANGLTF. The CDR3 DNA reads as TGTGCCAGCAGCGATCCACGGACAGGGGCTGGGGCCAACGGCCTGACTTTC.

V is TRBV10-1 and J is TRBJ2-2, with 8 bases identical to TRBD1. The CDR3 has 15 residues. Germline V gene lookup returns CDR1 WNHNN and CDR2 SYGVQD (reference sequence). Trimming cost V 2 bases and J 4 bases; bases outside gene matches: 3. The CDR3 DNA sequence: TGCGCCAGCAGTGAGAGACAGGGGATCACCGGGGAGCTGTTTTTT. Protein sequence: CASSERQGITGELFF.

The chain is built from TRBV5-1 and TRBJ2-3; possibly TRBD1 for D (6 bases). The V gene lost 0 bases and the J gene lost 3 bases, with 17 bases spanning the gap. The CDR3 has 17 residues. Germline CDR1 is SGHRS and CDR2 is YFSETQ. The CDR3 region is CASSLAQTNQGTDTQYF. In nucleotides, the CDR3 is TGCGCCAGCAGCTTGGCCCAGACAAACCAGGGGACAGATACGCAGTATTTT.

A word on this clone: This sample also contains other DNA sequences that code for the same CDR3. The chain carries TRBV9 and TRBJ2-1; TRBD2 is a possible D gene (5 bases). The CDR3 is made up of 16 amino acids. Per germline, CDR1 SGDLS and CDR2 YYNGEE. Trimming cost V 4 bases and J 0 bases, with 14 bases left between them. The CDR3: CASSPRGPSSYNEQFF. The CDR3 DNA reads as TGTGCCAGCAGCCCCCGAGGGCCCAGCTCCTACAATGAGCAGTTCTTC.

The chain combines TRBV5-1 with TRBJ1-4; 8 bases align to TRBD1. CDR3 length: 15 amino acids. CDR1 and CDR2 (germline): SGHRS, YFSETQ. After removal of 1 base from V and 4 bases from J, the junction contained 3 bases not matched to a gene. CDR3 sequence (DNA): TGCGCCAGCAGCTTGCGACAGGGGTATAATGAAAAACTGTTTTTT. Encoded protein: CASSLRQGYNEKLFF.

The chain has TRBV19 and TRBJ2-7; the match to TRBD2 covers 11 bases. Losses at the gene ends were 8 bases for V and 7 bases for J; bases not matched to a gene: 10. This CDR3 is built from 14 residues. Per germline, CDR1 LNHDA and CDR2 SQIVND (reference sequence). The CDR3: CASQSSGRPWEQYF. The CDR3 nucleotides read TGTGCCAGTCAATCTAGCGGGAGGCCGTGGGAGCAGTACTTC.

In this sample, this clone turned up a few times. The chain is built from TRBV7-2 and TRBJ2-7, with TRBD2 matching over 11 bases. CDR1 is SGHTA, CDR2 FQGNSA, per germline. The V and J ends lost 5 bases and 0 bases, in that order; junction bases with no gene match: 3. The CDR3 consists of 15 residues. CDR3 in amino acids: CASSRGTSGSYEQYF. CDR3 DNA: TGTGCCAGCAGCCGCGGGACTAGCGGCTCCTACGAGCAGTACTTC.

CDR3 coding DNA: TGTGCCAGCAGGGATAGGGAGCTTACCAGGAGCGGGAGCATCCACGAGCAGTACTTC. This sequence encodes CASRDRELTRSGSIHEQYF. The rearrangement uses TRBV2 and TRBJ2-7; 8 bases are shared with TRBD2. The CDR3 is made up of 19 amino acids. Looked up from germline, CDR1 is SNHLY and CDR2 is FYNNEI. Germline trimming cut 6 bases from V and 5 bases from J; bases unmatched to any gene: 24.

The V call is TRBV5-1, the J call TRBJ2-1; 11 nucleotides match TRBD2. The CDR3 contains 17 residues. CDR1 is SGHRS and CDR2 is YFSETQ in the germline V gene. V shed 5 bases and J 7 bases; nucleotides not matched to a gene: 14. The CDR3 DNA reads TGCGCCAGCAGTTACTCCGGGACTAGCGGAGAAAGGAATGAGCAGTTCTTC. Its translation: CASSYSGTSGERNEQFF.

V gene TRBV5-8 combines with J gene TRBJ2-4, with D maybe TRBD1 (6 bases). V was trimmed by 0 bases and J by 6 bases, leaving 10 bases between them. The CDR3 loop spans 14 amino acids. Germline V lookup: CDR1 SGHTS, CDR2 YDEGEE. CDR3 loop: CASSLAGVTNIQYF. In DNA, the CDR3 is TGTGCCAGCAGCTTGGCAGGGGTTACAAACATTCAGTACTTC.

Only one count was recorded for this clone. The V and J genes are TRBV13 and TRBJ2-1, with 12 bases identical to TRBD2. V gave up 5 bases and J gave up 5 bases; unmatched junction bases: 7. The CDR3 length is 16 residues. Per germline, CDR1 PRHDT and CDR2 FYEKMQ (reference sequence). The CDR3 DNA sequence: TGTGCCAGCAGCCAAACCGGGACTAGCGGGCACAATGAGCAGTTCTTC. The encoded protein is CASSQTGTSGHNEQFF.

This chain uses TRBV27 with TRBJ2-1; 10 positions match TRBD2. CDR3 length: 15 amino acids. The germline V gene has CDR1 MNHEY and CDR2 SMNVEV (reference sequence). The ends lost 5 bases at V and 4 bases at J; junction bases unmatched: 5. DNA of the CDR3: TGTGCCAGCAGTCCCGCTAGCGGGAGATACAATGAGCAGTTCTTC. Protein: CASSPASGRYNEQFF.

The rearrangement uses TRBV5-1 and TRBJ2-6, with D maybe TRBD2 (5 bases). Germline V CDR1 and CDR2: SGHRS, YFSETQ. The germline V and J ends were trimmed by 4 bases and 0 bases, with 17 bases remaining between them. The CDR3 contains 18 residues. CDR3 coding DNA: TGCGCCAGCAGCCTATGGACGGAGGTTATCTCTGGGGCCAACGTCCTGACTTTC. It codes for CASSLWTEVISGANVLTF.

This clone was observed a handful of times. The chain recombines TRBV6-5 with TRBJ1-1; a weak D match, TRBD1 (6 bases). V was pared by 6 bases and J by 4 bases, with 18 bases between. The CDR3 extends over 15 amino acids. Germline lookup yields CDR1 MNHEY and CDR2 SVGAGI. The CDR3 region is CASRGNRDYGTEAFF. The DNA for the CDR3 is TGTGCCAGCAGGGGGAACAGGGATTACGGCACTGAAGCTTTCTTT.

This sequence joins TRBV18 and TRBJ2-3, with 7 positions matching TRBD2. V lost 1 base to trimming and J lost 2 bases; unmatched junction nucleotides: 3. This CDR3 contains 15 residues. The germline V gene encodes CDR1 KGHSH and CDR2 LQKENI. CDR3 nucleotides: TGTGCCAGCTCACCACGGGGGGGATTCACAGATACGCAGTATTTT. This gives the protein CASSPRGGFTDTQYF.

This clone was seen once. The chain is built from TRBV5-4 and TRBJ2-1; 10 nucleotides match TRBD2. The germline V gene has CDR1 SGHNT and CDR2 YYREEE (reference sequence). After removal of 4 bases from V and 2 bases from J, the junction contained 3 bases not matched to a gene. The CDR3 length is 15 residues. The CDR3 loop reads CASSPTSGTYNEQFF. Written as DNA, the CDR3 is TGTGCCAGCAGCCCTACTAGCGGGACCTACAATGAGCAGTTCTTC.

The V and J genes are TRBV2 and TRBJ2-3; 7 nucleotides line up with TRBD1. The trim removed 11 bases at V and 3 bases at J, leaving 8 bases unmatched. This CDR3 has 13 amino acids. Per germline, CDR1 SNHLY and CDR2 FYNNEI. The CDR3 coding sequence is TGTGCCGGTAGTAGGGGGCGGACAGATACGCAGTATTTT. As protein: CAGSRGRTDTQYF.

The chain uses TRBV2 and TRBJ1-2; the D is unclear. The V gene lost 1 base and the J gene lost 4 bases, with 7 bases spanning the gap. The CDR3 contains 13 residues. CDR1 is SNHLY and CDR2 is FYNNEI in the germline V gene. For the CDR3, the DNA is TGTGCCAGCAGTGAAGTTCCGGGCTATGGCTACACCTTC. It translates to CASSEVPGYGYTF.